The 14 T cell receptor beta chains below come from one sample, sequenced in a study of T cell responses to AZD1222 COVID-19 vaccine. Profiling relied on immunoSEQ multiplex PCR, and the TCRdb table lists in-frame clones only, not all of them. The sample lists about 180,000 clones, just over 85% seen once, with 0.49% in the top ten. The starting material was peripheral blood, obtained on day 0 of AZD1222 vaccination. The receptors were sampled from an adult in good health.

The sample holds one count of this clone. The V and J genes are TRBV5-1 and TRBJ2-5, with D possibly matching TRBD1 (6 bases). Germline CDR1 SGHRS, CDR2 YFSETQ. The CDR3 spans 15 residues. With 4 bases removed from V and 5 bases from J, the gap between germline ends came to 18 bases. The CDR3 bases are TGCGCCAGCAGCCCCACAGGGAGTGCTAGGGAGACCCAGTACTTC. As protein: CASSPTGSARETQYF.

The V call is TRBV6-5, the J call TRBJ2-1, with 8 nucleotides matching TRBD1. J gave up 9 bases and V 6 bases, and 10 bases lay outside the gene matches. CDR3 length: 14 amino acids. Germline V gives CDR1 MNHEY, CDR2 SVGAGI. The CDR3: CASRVDRVEGEQFF. For the CDR3, the DNA is TGTGCCAGCAGAGTGGACAGGGTAGAGGGTGAGCAGTTCTTC.

The V call is TRBV6-5, the J call TRBJ2-2; 9 bases are a match to TRBD1. Losses at the gene ends were 6 bases for V and 0 bases for J; bases not matched to a gene: 2. This CDR3 region has 15 residues. Germline V lookup: CDR1 MNHEY, CDR2 SVGAGI. The CDR3 nucleotides are TGTGCCAGCAGGGGACAGGGCCCGAACACCGGGGAGCTGTTTTTT. This encodes CASRGQGPNTGELFF.

Comment on this clone: The sample has other DNA sequences that encode this CDR3 too. The chain combines TRBV6-5 with TRBJ1-1, with D unresolved. The germline CDR1 and CDR2 sequences are MNHEY and SVGAGI. The CDR3 runs to 12 residues. With 2 bases removed from V and 4 bases from J, the gap between germline ends came to 5 bases. The CDR3 spells CASSYEGTEAFF. CDR3 in DNA: TGTGCCAGCAGTTACGAGGGCACTGAAGCTTTCTTT.

The chain carries TRBV7-9 and TRBJ2-7, with 9 nucleotides matching TRBD1. Trimming at V came to 2 bases and at J to 4 bases, leaving 6 bases not matched to a gene. The germline V gene encodes CDR1 SEHNR and CDR2 FQNEAQ (reference sequence). The CDR3 loop spans 15 amino acids. Here the CDR3 reads CASSLPPGTGYEQYF. The CDR3 coding sequence is TGTGCCAGCAGCTTACCTCCCGGGACAGGGTACGAGCAGTACTTC.

V usage is TRBV7-9 and J usage is TRBJ2-3, with a possible D match to TRBD1 (5 bases). The CDR3 consists of 15 residues. Trimming cost V 3 bases and J 3 bases, with 13 bases left between them. The germline V gene has CDR1 SEHNR and CDR2 FQNEAQ (reference sequence). The CDR3 coding sequence is TGTGCCAGCAGCTTGGGGAATAGGGGAACAGATACGCAGTATTTT. It yields the protein CASSLGNRGTDTQYF.

J is TRBJ1-2 and V is TRBV2; D is undetermined. Per the germline V gene, CDR1 is SNHLY and CDR2 is FYNNEI. Trimming stripped 4 bases from V and 3 bases from J, with 9 bases between. The CDR3 has 13 residues. The CDR3 here is CASSVSGDYGYTF. In DNA form, the CDR3 reads TGTGCCAGCAGTGTGTCCGGGGACTATGGCTACACCTTC.

This chain links TRBV9 with TRBJ2-3; 14 nucleotides match TRBD2. The germline V gene has CDR1 SGDLS and CDR2 YYNGEE. The CDR3 loop spans 17 amino acids. J gave up 5 bases and V 3 bases, and 8 bases lay outside the gene matches. CDR3 sequence: CASSAGTSGSGEDTQYF. In DNA form, the CDR3 reads TGTGCCAGCAGCGCCGGGACTAGCGGGAGCGGTGAAGATACGCAGTATTTT.

This rearrangement joins TRBV6-5 to TRBJ2-7; D is unclear. The CDR3 is 15 residues long. Per the germline V gene, CDR1 is MNHEY and CDR2 is SVGAGI. V dropped 0 bases and J dropped 5 bases, with 14 bases sitting between them. The DNA for the CDR3 is TGTGCCAGCAGTTACTCCCGGCCTCCCCTGGACGAGCAGTACTTC. Its protein is CASSYSRPPLDEQYF.

This sequence joins TRBV3-1 (or the pseudogene TRBV3-2) and TRBJ1-3; D not resolved. Trimming shortened V by 1 base and J by 3 bases, and 1 base separated the two germline ends. The CDR3 sequence is 12 residues long. Germline V lookup: CDR1 LGHDT, CDR2 YNNKEL (reference sequence). CDR3 nucleotides: TGTGCCAGCAGCCAAGGTGGAAACACCATATATTTT. Translating gives CASSQGGNTIYF.

As DNA, the CDR3 is TGTGCCAGCAGTATCCCCCTACAGGGGGAAAACATTCAGTACTTC. Translated: CASSIPLQGENIQYF. The rearrangement links TRBV28 to TRBJ2-4; TRBD1 aligns across 8 bases. Losses at the gene ends were 5 bases for V and 5 bases for J; bases not matched to a gene: 8. Germline CDR1 is MDHEN and CDR2 is SYDVKM. This CDR3 spans 15 amino acids.

The chain couples TRBV7-2 to TRBJ1-3, with D unresolved. Germline assignment: CDR1 SGHTA and CDR2 FQGNSA. The length of the CDR3 is 15 residues. Trimming took off 3 bases at V and 0 bases at J, with 9 bases between the two ends. CDR3 in DNA: TGTGCCAGCAGCTTCGCAGGCAGCTCTGGAAACACCATATATTTT. Translating gives CASSFAGSSGNTIYF. The full variable domain, with the rest looked up from reference TRBV7-2 and TRBJ1-3, is GAGVSQSPSNKVTEKGKDVELRCDPISGHTALYWYRQSLGQGLEFLIYFQGNSAPDKSGLPSDRFSAERTGGSVSTLTIQRTQQEDSAVYLCASSFAGSSGNTIYFGEGSWLTVV.

The CDR3, as DNA: TGTGCCAGCAGCGAAACCGGGGGGGCGCACGGGGAGCTGTTTTTT. It yields the protein CASSETGGAHGELFF. This chain links TRBV9 with TRBJ2-2; 8 bases are shared with TRBD2. Germline V gene data show CDR1 as SGDLS and CDR2 as YYNGEE. Unmatched junction bases numbered 8, after V lost 3 bases and J lost 7 bases. This CDR3 comprises 15 residues.

The chain carries TRBV11-2 and TRBJ1-4; D is ambiguous. CDR1 SGHAT and CDR2 FQNNGV come from the germline V gene. This CDR3 has 15 residues. V was trimmed by 5 bases and J by 4 bases, leaving 14 bases between them. Here the CDR3 DNA reads TGTGCCAGCAGCACTTGGAGGACTTTTAATGAAAAACTGTTTTTT. Residues: CASSTWRTFNEKLFF.